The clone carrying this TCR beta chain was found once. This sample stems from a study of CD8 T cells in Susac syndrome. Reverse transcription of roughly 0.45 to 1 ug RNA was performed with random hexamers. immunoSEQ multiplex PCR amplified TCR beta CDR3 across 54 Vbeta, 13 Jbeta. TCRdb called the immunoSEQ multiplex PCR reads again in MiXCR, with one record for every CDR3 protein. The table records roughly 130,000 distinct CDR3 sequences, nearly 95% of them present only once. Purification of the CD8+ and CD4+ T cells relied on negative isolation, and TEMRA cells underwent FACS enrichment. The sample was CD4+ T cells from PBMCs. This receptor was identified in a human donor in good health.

The DNA of the CDR3 is TGTGCCAGCAGCTTAGCGTTTTCGGGGACCGGGGAGCTGTTTTTT. It yields the protein CASSLAFSGTGELFF. The rearrangement links TRBV7-2 to TRBJ2-2, with a possible D match to TRBD2 (5 bases). The germline V and J ends were trimmed by 0 bases and 5 bases, with 10 bases remaining between them. CDR3 length: 15 residues. CDR1 and CDR2 from the germline V gene are SGHTA and FQGNSA.